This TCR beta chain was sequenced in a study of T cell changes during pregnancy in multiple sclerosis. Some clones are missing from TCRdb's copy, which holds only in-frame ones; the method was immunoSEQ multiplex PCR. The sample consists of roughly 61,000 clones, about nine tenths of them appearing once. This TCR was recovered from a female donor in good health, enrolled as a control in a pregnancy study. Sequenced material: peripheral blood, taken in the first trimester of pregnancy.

The CDR3 sequence is CASSEGTDHQPQHF. CDR3 sequence (DNA): TGTGCCAGCAGTGAGGGGACAGATCATCAGCCCCAGCATTTT. V is TRBV6-1 and J is TRBJ1-5; TRBD1 agrees at 7 bases. The V gene's germline CDR1 is MNHNS and CDR2 SASEGT. J gave up 5 bases and V 3 bases, and 4 bases lay outside the gene matches. CDR3 length equals 14 residues.